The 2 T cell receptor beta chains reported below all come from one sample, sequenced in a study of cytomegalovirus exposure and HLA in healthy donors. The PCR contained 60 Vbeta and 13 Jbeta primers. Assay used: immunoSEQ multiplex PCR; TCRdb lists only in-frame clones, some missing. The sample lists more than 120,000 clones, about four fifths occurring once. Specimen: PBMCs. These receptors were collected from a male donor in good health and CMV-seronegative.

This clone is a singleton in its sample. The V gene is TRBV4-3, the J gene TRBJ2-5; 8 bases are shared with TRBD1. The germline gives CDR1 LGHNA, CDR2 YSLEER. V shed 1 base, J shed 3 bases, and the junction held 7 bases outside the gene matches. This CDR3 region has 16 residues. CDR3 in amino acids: CASSQGPGGVEETQYF. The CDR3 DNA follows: TGCGCCAGCAGCCAAGGTCCAGGGGGCGTCGAAGAGACCCAGTACTTC.

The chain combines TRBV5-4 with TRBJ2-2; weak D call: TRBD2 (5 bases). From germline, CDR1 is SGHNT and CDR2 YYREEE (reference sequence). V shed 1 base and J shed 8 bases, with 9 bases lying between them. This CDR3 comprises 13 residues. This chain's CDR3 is CASSLWSGGELFF. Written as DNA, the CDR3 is TGTGCCAGCAGCTTGTGGAGCGGTGGGGAGCTGTTTTTT.